The next 7 T cell receptor beta chains were all read from a single sample in a study of T cell responses to AZD1222 COVID-19 vaccine. The method was immunoSEQ multiplex PCR; TCRdb's version includes in-frame clones alone and lacks a portion of them. The sample consists of around 130,000 clones, over 75% of them appearing once. Sample: peripheral blood, taken on day 0 of AZD1222 vaccination. The receptors were gathered from an adult in good health.

This chain connects TRBV18 to TRBJ1-6, with D perhaps matching TRBD1 (6 bases). Between the trimmed V and J ends, which lost 0 bases and 4 bases, there was a span of 7 bases. This CDR3 region has 15 residues. CDR1 KGHSH and CDR2 LQKENI come from the germline V gene. CDR3 residues: CASSPPQGYNSPLHF. The CDR3 region has the DNA TGTGCCAGCTCACCACCCCAGGGGTATAATTCACCCCTCCACTTT.

The gene calls are TRBV15 and TRBJ1-4; D call uncertain. V was pared by 8 bases and J by 12 bases, with 16 bases between. The CDR3 is 12 residues long. CDR1 is LNHNV, CDR2 YYDKDF, per germline (reference sequence). In DNA form, the CDR3 reads TGTGCCACCGCTACCCGGACCGGGGAACTGTTTTTT. Translating gives CATATRTGELFF.

The chain combines TRBV7-2 with TRBJ2-7; D is ambiguous. The length of the CDR3 is 15 residues. The germline V gene has CDR1 SGHTA and CDR2 FQGNSA. The ends were cut back, 4 bases at V and 3 bases at J, with 16 bases in the middle. CDR3 nucleotides: TGTGCCAGCAGCTCCCCCGGTCTTGGGGTCTACGAGCAGTACTTC. Protein sequence: CASSSPGLGVYEQYF.

The V and J genes are TRBV9 and TRBJ2-7; no firm D call. Germline CDR1 is SGDLS and CDR2 is YYNGEE. V lost 0 bases and J lost 7, with 11 bases in between. The CDR3 extends over 13 amino acids. The CDR3 sequence: CASSVDLGWEQYF. The CDR3 region has the DNA TGTGCCAGCAGCGTAGATTTAGGGTGGGAGCAGTACTTC.

This chain uses TRBV5-1 with TRBJ1-6; D is perhaps TRBD1 (6 bases). Germline V CDR1 and CDR2: SGHRS, YFSETQ. The CDR3 runs 16 residues. Trimming cost V 0 bases and J 8 bases, with 15 bases left between them. This chain's CDR3 is CASSLEVGQRDSPLHF. The DNA of the CDR3 is TGCGCCAGCAGCTTGGAGGTTGGACAGAGAGATTCACCCCTCCACTTT.

The chain carries TRBV5-4 and TRBJ1-1; D gene unclear. The V gene lost 3 bases and the J gene lost 4 bases, with 10 bases spanning the gap. This CDR3 has 13 residues. The germline V gene encodes CDR1 SGHNT and CDR2 YYREEE (reference sequence). CDR3 amino acids: CASSSPGITEAFF. The CDR3 DNA follows: TGTGCCAGCAGCTCCCCGGGGATCACTGAAGCTTTCTTT.

The chain recombines TRBV9 with TRBJ1-1; D is unresolved. CDR3 size: 15 residues. V was clipped by 0 bases and J by 5 bases, with 14 bases between them. Germline V CDR1 and CDR2: SGDLS, YYNGEE. The CDR3, as DNA: TGTGCCAGCAGCGTAGGGAGAGGGTTAGGGACTGAAGCTTTCTTT. It specifies CASSVGRGLGTEAFF.